The 10 T cell receptor beta chains below all came from one sample that was sequenced in a study of blood T cell repertoires in COVID-19. Method: immunoSEQ multiplex PCR; TCRdb's copy keeps in-frame clones and lacks some. The repertoire holds a few hundred thousand clones, with 75% to 90% as singletons. What was sequenced was PBMCs or T cells enriched from blood (not recorded which). The origin of the receptors is a man between 35 and 55 years old who had recovered from COVID-19.

This clone has only a few counts. V gene TRBV7-3 combines with J gene TRBJ2-2, with a tentative D call TRBD1 (6 bases). CDR3 length: 17 residues. Germline CDR1 reads SGHTA; CDR2 reads FQGTGA. The V and J ends lost 2 bases and 3 bases respectively, with 16 bases between them. Here the CDR3 reads CASSLGGPIWDTGELFF. CDR3 sequence (DNA): TGTGCCAGCAGCTTAGGGGGCCCGATATGGGACACCGGGGAGCTGTTTTTT.

The chain joins TRBV5-4 to TRBJ1-4; 7 nucleotides align to TRBD1. The germline gives CDR1 SGHNT, CDR2 YYREEE (reference sequence). V gave up 4 bases and J gave up 4 bases; unmatched junction bases: 7. This CDR3 spans 15 amino acids. The CDR3 coding sequence is TGTGCCAGCAGCCCCAGGACAGGCGGTAATGAAAAACTGTTTTTT. It yields the protein CASSPRTGGNEKLFF.

V usage is TRBV18 and J usage is TRBJ2-2; the D gene is possibly TRBD2 (7 bases). Trimming took off 3 bases at V and 3 bases at J, with 14 bases between the two ends. The length of the CDR3 is 16 residues. The germline V gene has CDR1 KGHSH and CDR2 LQKENI. CDR3 residues: CASSPLTGRDTGELFF. The CDR3, as DNA: TGTGCCAGCTCACCCCTCACAGGGAGGGACACCGGGGAGCTGTTTTTT.

This sequence joins TRBV4-1 and TRBJ1-4; 10 positions agree with TRBD1. The germline CDR1 and CDR2 sequences are MGHRA and YSYEKL. The ends lost 4 bases at V and 6 bases at J; junction bases unmatched: 8. This CDR3 spans 16 amino acids. The CDR3 loop reads CASSRLRTGGYEKLFF. The DNA of the CDR3 is TGCGCCAGCAGCCGATTACGGACAGGGGGATATGAAAAACTGTTTTTT.

The chain employs TRBV12-3 or TRBV12-4 and TRBJ1-1, with a tentative D call TRBD1 (5 bases). This CDR3 is built from 11 residues. The CDR3 reads CAILGGTEAFF. In nucleotides, the CDR3 is TGTGCTATTTTGGGGGGGACTGAAGCTTTCTTT.

This clone was counted at least ten times. The chain has TRBV30 and TRBJ2-7; TRBD1 matches 7 bases. Per germline, CDR1 GTSNPN and CDR2 SVGIG (reference sequence). The junction had 9 bases not matched to a gene; V was cut back by 5 bases and J by 5 bases. This CDR3 has 13 amino acids. The CDR3 reads CAWGKGATNEQYF. Written as DNA, the CDR3 is TGTGCCTGGGGGAAGGGGGCAACGAACGAGCAGTACTTC.

This chain links TRBV27 with TRBJ2-1; D is perhaps TRBD2 (5 bases). Germline V gives CDR1 MNHEY, CDR2 SMNVEV (reference sequence). The CDR3 length is 15 residues. With 3 bases removed from V and 6 bases from J, the gap between germline ends came to 15 bases. Here the CDR3 DNA reads TGTGCCAGCAGTTTGGAAAGCGGAAGACTCAATGAGCAGTTCTTC. Translating it yields CASSLESGRLNEQFF.

This clone was seen a handful of times. V gene TRBV5-4 combines with J gene TRBJ2-4, with 9 bases identical to TRBD2. CDR3 length: 16 residues. Unmatched junction bases numbered 13, after V lost 4 bases and J lost 8 bases. Germline CDR1 and CDR2: SGHNT and YYREEE (reference sequence). The CDR3 sequence is CASSRLGGRAADIQYF. The CDR3 DNA sequence: TGTGCCAGCAGCCGTTTGGGCGGGAGGGCCGCTGACATTCAGTACTTC.

CDR3 sequence: CASGATGDSGNTIYF. CDR3 nucleotides: TGCGCCAGCGGGGCGACAGGGGACTCTGGAAACACCATATATTTT. The chain has TRBV5-1 and TRBJ1-3; 8 bases map to TRBD1. The ends lost 7 bases at V and 0 bases at J; junction bases unmatched: 6. The germline gives CDR1 SGHRS, CDR2 YFSETQ. The CDR3 is made up of 15 amino acids. Full variable domain (outside the CDR3, taken from reference TRBV5-1 and TRBJ1-3): KAGVTQTPRYLIKTRGQQVTLSCSPISGHRSVSWYQQTPGQGLQFLFEYFSETQRNKGNFPGRFSGRQFSNSRSEMNVSTLELGDSALYLCASGATGDSGNTIYFGEGSWLTVV.

This clone has just a few counts. The V and J genes are TRBV5-8 and TRBJ2-7, with D perhaps TRBD2 (5 bases). The germline CDR1 and CDR2 sequences are SGHTS and YDEGEE. V dropped 4 bases and J dropped 5 bases, with 31 bases sitting between them. This CDR3 is 19 amino acids long. In DNA, the CDR3 is TGTGCCAGCAGCGAAACCCTAGCAGTCGGCCCCCGGTCGGTCCACGAGCAGTACTTC. It encodes CASSETLAVGPRSVHEQYF.